The clone carrying this T cell receptor beta chain was recorded a few times. Its cognate antigen is unknown. The data stem from a study of tumor and adjacent non-tumor tissue in lung cancer. Study summary: The cohort had 12 to 13 adenocarcinoma, a couple of squamous cell and 1 small cell patients.

Three rounds of nested PCR, following a modified ARM-PCR protocol, produced the TCRbeta library. TCRdb recomputed calls from the multiplex PCR reads with MiXCR, one row per CDR3 protein. Here the sample spans 110,000 or so distinct CDR3 sequences, about 75% being singletons. The template was RNA from unsorted bulk tissue. Study results and caveats: Shorter survival was associated with higher TCR diversity in tumors.

This CDR3 is 17 amino acids long. V trimming: 1 base; J trimming: 9 bases; junction bases outside the gene matches: 10. The V gene's germline CDR1 is SGHAT and CDR2 FQDESV (reference sequence). V is TRBV11-1 and J is TRBJ2-1, with TRBD1 matching 12 bases. This TCR derives from a woman aged 60-70 years with non-small cell lung cancer. The sample comprised lung tumor tissue. The CDR3: CASSLGGQGAPLREQFF. CDR3 DNA sequence: TGTGCCAGCAGCTTAGGGGGACAGGGGGCCCCTCTACGTGAGCAGTTCTTC.